The entry that follows covers one T cell receptor (beta chain) sequence. The antigen is not known. Sequencing was performed with immunoSEQ multiplex PCR; in TCRdb, only in-frame clones are kept and a portion is missing. The sample records approximately 74,000 clones, 65% to 80% being singletons. These data come from a study of vaccination effects on CD4 cells after COVID-19. Trimming stripped 7 bases from V and 3 bases from J, with 13 bases between. The CDR3 length is 14 residues. Germline CDR1 and CDR2: SNHLY and FYNNEI. Antigen-specific CD4+ T cells expanded by the ViraFEST assay with viral peptide pools were then sequenced. Following 10 days of culture, CD4+ T cells were isolated. Testing of the vaccine recipients showed negative nucleocapsid antibodies and no prior SARS-CoV-2 infection.

Sequencing was performed on CD4+ T cells from PBMCs cultured with HCoV-NL63 spike peptides, taken before COVID-19 vaccination. The TCR was taken from a human donor who received a COVID-19 vaccine. J is TRBJ1-5 and V is TRBV2; D is possibly TRBD1 (6 bases). This CDR3 is CASTKNRDNQPQHF. DNA of the CDR3: TGTGCCAGCACTAAAAACAGGGACAATCAGCCCCAGCATTTT. The complete variable domain, with remaining parts taken from reference TRBV2 and TRBJ1-5, reads EPEVTQTPSHQVTQMGQEVILRCVPISNHLYFYWYRQILGQKVEFLVSFYNNEISEKSEIFDDQFSVERPDGSNFTLKIRSTKLEDSAMYFCASTKNRDNQPQHFGDGTRLSIL.